The TCR beta chain under discussion was sequenced for a study of T cell repertoires in cytomegalovirus infection. In TCRdb, the reads were re-called with MiXCR into one record per CDR3 protein. Seen here are 380,000 or so distinct CDR3 sequences, about a third observed once, and the top ten hold about 14%. In the case of this clonotype: Antigen: not known.

Sequencing was performed on cultured PBMCs, taken from culture after CMV antigen stimulation. The clonotype comes from a human donor in good health (CMV status not recorded). Some clones in this sample may be carry-over from other donors' samples.

CDR3 residues: CASTEDGGYGYTF. The CDR3 DNA follows: TGTGCCAGCACCGAGGACGGGGGATATGGCTACACCTTC. The chain uses TRBV6-1 and TRBJ1-2; weak D call: TRBD1 (5 bases). Per the germline V gene, CDR1 is MNHNS and CDR2 is SASEGT. The germline V and J ends were trimmed by 7 bases and 5 bases, with 14 bases remaining between them. The CDR3 contains 13 residues.